This paragraph reports one T cell receptor (beta chain). The antigen is unknown. Generation of TCR beta libraries employed quantitative 5'-RACE incorporating molecular barcodes. TCRdb re-called the 5' RACE reads through MiXCR, storing one row per CDR3 protein. The sample holds about 840,000 distinct CDR3 sequences, approximately 12% seen once. This sample stems from a study of CD8 T cells in ankylosing spondylitis. Per germline, CDR1 MDHEN and CDR2 SYDVKM. The CDR3 covers 16 residues. V lost 0 bases and J lost 2; bases outside the gene matches: 3. Study conclusions and caveats: CD8+ by phenotype, disease-linked clones were relatively rare in peripheral blood. A subset of motif variants has previously been described in the synovial fluid and blood of reactive arthritis. The study identified a TCR beta motif of several highly homologous variants that appeared characteristic of ankylosing spondylitis blood.

The TCR was taken from a male donor with ankylosing spondylitis. The chain combines TRBV28 with TRBJ1-1; 10 bases fit TRBD1. The sequenced sample was blood, either unsorted or a sorted T cell fraction (not recorded which). As DNA, the CDR3 is TGTGCCAGCAGTTTATGGACAGGGGGCCGTAACACTGAAGCTTTCTTT. Its protein is CASSLWTGGRNTEAFF.